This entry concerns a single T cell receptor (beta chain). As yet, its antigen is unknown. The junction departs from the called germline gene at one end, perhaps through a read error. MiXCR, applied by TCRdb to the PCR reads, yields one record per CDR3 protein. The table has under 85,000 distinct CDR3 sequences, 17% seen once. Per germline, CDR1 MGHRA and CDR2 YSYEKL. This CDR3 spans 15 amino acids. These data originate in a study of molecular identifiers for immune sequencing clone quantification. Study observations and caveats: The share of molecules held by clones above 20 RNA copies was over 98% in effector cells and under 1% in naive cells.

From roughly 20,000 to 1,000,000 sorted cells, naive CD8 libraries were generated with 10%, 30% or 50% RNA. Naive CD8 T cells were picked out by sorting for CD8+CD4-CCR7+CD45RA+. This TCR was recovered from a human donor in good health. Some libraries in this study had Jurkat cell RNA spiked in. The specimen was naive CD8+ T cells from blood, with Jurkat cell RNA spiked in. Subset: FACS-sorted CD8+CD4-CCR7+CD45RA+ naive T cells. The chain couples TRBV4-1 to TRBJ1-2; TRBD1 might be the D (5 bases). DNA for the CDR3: TGCGCCAGCGGCCAACCCCCGCAGGGAGAAAATGGCTACACCTTC. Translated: CASGQPPQGENGYTF.